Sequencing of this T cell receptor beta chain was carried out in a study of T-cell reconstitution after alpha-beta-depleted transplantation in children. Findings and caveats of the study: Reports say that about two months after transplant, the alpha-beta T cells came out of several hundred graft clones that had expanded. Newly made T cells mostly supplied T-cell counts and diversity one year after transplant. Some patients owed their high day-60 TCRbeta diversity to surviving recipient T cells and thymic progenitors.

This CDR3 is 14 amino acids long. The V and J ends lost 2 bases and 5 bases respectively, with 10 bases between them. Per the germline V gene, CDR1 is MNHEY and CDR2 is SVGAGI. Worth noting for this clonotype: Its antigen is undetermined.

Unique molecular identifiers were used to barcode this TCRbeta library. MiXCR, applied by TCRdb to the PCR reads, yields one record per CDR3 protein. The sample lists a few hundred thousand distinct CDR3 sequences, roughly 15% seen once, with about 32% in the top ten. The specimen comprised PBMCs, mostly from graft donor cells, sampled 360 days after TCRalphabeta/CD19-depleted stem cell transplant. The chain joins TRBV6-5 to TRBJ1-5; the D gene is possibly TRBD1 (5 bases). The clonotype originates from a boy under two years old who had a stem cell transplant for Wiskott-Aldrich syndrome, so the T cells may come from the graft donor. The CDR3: CASSYALGDQPQHF. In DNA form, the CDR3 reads TGTGCCAGCAGTTACGCCCTGGGGGATCAGCCCCAGCATTTT.